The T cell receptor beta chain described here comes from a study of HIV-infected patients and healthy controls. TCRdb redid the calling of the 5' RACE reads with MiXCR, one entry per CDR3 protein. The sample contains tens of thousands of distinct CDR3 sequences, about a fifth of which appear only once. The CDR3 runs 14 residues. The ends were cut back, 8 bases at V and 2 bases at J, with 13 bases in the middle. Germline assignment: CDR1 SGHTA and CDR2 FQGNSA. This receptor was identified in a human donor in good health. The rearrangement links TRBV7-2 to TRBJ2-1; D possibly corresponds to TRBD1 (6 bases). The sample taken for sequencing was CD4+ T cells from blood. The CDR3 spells CASSTGTPYNEQFF. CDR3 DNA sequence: TGTGCCAGCTCGACCGGGACACCCTACAATGAGCAGTTCTTC.